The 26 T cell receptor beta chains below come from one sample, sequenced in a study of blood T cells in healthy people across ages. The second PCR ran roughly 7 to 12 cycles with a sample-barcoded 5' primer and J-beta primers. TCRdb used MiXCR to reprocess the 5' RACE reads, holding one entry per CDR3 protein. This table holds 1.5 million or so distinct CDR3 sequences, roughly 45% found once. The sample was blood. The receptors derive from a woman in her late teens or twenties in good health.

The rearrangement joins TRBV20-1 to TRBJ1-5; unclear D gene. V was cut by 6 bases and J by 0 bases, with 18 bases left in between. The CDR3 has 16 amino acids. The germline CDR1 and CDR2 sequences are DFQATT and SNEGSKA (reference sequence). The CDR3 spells CSAQLEGVYSNQPQHF. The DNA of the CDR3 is TGCAGTGCCCAACTTGAGGGCGTGTATAGCAATCAGCCCCAGCATTTT.

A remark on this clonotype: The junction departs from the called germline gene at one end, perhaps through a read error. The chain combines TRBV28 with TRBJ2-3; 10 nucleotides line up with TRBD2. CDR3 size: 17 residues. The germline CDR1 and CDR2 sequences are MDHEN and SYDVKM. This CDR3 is CASSLSPLAGEGDAQYF. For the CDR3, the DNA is TGTGCCAGCAGTTTATCCCCCCTAGCGGGAGAAGGAGATGCGCAGTATTTT.

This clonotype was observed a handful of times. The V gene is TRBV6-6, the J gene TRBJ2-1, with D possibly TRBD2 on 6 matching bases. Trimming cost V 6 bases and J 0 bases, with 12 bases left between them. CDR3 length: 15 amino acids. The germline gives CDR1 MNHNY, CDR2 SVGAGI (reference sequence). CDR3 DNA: TGTGCCAGCAGGTTAGCGGAAACCTCCTACAATGAGCAGTTCTTC. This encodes CASRLAETSYNEQFF.

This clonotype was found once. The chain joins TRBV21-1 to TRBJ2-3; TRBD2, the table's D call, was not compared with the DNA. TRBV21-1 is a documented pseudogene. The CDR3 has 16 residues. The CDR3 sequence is CASSMESGLLSNTQYF. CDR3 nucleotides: TGTGCCAGCAGCATGGAAAGCGGTCTTCTTTCGAATACGCAGTATTTT.

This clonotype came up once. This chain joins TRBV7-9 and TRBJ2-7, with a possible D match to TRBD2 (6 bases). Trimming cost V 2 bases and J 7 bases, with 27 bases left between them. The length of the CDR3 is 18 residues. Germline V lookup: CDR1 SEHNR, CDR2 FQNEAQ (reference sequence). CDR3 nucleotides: TGTGCCAGCAGCTTACCCGGGCTGGGAGCAACGGGGGTGAATGAGCAGTACTTC. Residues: CASSLPGLGATGVNEQYF.

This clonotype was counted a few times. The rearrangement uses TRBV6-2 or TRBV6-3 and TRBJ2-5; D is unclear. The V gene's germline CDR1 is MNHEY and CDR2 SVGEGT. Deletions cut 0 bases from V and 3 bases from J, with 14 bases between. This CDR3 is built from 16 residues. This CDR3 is CASSYSTIDWKETQYF. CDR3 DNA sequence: TGTGCCAGCAGTTACTCGACCATCGATTGGAAAGAGACCCAGTACTTC.

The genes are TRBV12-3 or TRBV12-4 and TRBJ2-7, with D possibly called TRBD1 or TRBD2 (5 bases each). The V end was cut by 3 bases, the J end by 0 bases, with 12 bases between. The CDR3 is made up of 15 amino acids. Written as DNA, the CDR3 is TGTGCCAGCAGTTTCCGGGGCAGCAACTCCTACGAGCAGTACTTC. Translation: CASSFRGSNSYEQYF.

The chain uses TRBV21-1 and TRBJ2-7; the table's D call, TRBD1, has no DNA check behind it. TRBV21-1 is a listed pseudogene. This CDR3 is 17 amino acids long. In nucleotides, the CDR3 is TGTGCCAGCCCCAACAGGTATAGAAGGAGCTCCTACAATGAGCAGTACTTC. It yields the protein CASPNRYRRSSYNEQYF.

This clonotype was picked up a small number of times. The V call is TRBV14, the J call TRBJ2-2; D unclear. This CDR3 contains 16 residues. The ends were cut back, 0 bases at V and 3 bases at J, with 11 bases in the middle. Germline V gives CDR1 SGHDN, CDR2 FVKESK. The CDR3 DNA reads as TGTGCCAGCAGCCAAGAAGGCTTTCTTTACACCGGGGAGCTGTTTTTT. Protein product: CASSQEGFLYTGELFF.

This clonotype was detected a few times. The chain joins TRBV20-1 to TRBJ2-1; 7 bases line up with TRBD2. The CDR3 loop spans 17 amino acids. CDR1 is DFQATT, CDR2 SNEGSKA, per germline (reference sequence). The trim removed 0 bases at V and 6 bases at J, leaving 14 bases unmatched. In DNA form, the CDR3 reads TGCAGTGCTAGAGATGCGGGAGAGCGGAGGGGCGGCAATGAGCAGTTCTTC. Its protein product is CSARDAGERRGGNEQFF.

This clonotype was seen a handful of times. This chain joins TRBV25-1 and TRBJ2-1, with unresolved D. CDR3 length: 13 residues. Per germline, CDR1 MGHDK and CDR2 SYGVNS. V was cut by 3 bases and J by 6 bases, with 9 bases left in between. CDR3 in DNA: TGTGCCAGCAGTGAGTGGGCCGGCAATGAGCAGTTCTTC. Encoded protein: CASSEWAGNEQFF.

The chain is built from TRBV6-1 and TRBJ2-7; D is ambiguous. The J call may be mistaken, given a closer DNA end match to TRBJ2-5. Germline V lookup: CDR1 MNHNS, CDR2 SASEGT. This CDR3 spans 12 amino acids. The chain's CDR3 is CANYNGLETQYF. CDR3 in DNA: TGTGCCAACTATAATGGATTAGAGACCCAGTACTTC.

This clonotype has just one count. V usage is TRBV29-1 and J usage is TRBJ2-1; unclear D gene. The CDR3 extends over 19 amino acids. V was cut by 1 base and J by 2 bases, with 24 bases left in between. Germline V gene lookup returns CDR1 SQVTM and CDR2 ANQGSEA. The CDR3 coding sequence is TGCAGCGTTGAAGCACCTAGGCCCGGGTCAGCTAGGGCCTACAATGAGCAGTTCTTC. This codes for CSVEAPRPGSARAYNEQFF.

The CDR3 DNA reads as TGTGCCGGCAACCTGGACAGGGCCTATGGCTACACCTTC. Translation gives CAGNLDRAYGYTF. The genes are TRBV2 and TRBJ1-2, with 8 bases identical to TRBD1. The J segment lost 4 bases and the V segment lost 11 bases, leaving 9 bases of the junction unmatched. The CDR3 is 13 amino acids. Germline CDR1 and CDR2: SNHLY and FYNNEI.

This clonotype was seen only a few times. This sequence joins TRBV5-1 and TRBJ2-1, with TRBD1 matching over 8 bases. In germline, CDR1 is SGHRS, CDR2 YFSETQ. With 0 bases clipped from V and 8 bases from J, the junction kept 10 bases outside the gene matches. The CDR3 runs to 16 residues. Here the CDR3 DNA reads TGCGCCAGCAGCTTGGTCCGGGACAGGTCACACGATGAGCAGTTCTTC. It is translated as CASSLVRDRSHDEQFF.

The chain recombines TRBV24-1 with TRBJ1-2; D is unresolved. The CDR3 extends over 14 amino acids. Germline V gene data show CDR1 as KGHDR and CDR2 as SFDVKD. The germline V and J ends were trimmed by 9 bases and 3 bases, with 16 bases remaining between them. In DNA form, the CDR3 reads TGTGCCACCGGGTCTGGCGGGCCGGACTATGGCTACACCTTC. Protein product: CATGSGGPDYGYTF.

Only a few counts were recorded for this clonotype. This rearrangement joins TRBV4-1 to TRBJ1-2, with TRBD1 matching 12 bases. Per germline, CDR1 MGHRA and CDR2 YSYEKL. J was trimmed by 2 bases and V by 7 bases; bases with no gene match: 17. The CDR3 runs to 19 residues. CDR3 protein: CASTSEGGTGGANNYGYTF. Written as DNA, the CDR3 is TGCGCCAGCACCTCCGAGGGAGGGACAGGGGGCGCAAACAACTATGGCTACACCTTC.

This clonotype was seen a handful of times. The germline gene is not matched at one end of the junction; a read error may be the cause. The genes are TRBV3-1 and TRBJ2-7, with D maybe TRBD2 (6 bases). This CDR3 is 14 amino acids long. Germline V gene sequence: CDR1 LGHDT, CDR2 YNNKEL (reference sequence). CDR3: CASSHGGVSYEQYF. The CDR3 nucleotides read TGTGCTAGCAGCCACGGGGGAGTTAGCTACGAGCAGTACTTC.

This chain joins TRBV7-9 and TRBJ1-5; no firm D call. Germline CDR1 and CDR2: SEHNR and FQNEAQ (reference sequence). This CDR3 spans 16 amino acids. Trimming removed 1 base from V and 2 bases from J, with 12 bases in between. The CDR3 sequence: CASSLDVPRGNQPQHF. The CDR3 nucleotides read TGTGCCAGCAGCTTAGATGTCCCTCGAGGCAATCAGCCCCAGCATTTT.

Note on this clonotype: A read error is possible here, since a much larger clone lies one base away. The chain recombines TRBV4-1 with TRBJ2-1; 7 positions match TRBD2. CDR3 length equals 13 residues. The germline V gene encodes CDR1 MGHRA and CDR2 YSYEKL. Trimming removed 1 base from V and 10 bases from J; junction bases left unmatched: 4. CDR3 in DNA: TGCGCCAGCAGCCAAGGGGAGGGGTACGAGCAGTTCTTC. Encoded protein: CASSQGEGYEQFF.

For the CDR3, the DNA is TGTGCCAGCAGCGCACTGGACGGTTCGGTGCAGTACTTC. The encoded protein is CASSALDGSVQYF. The gene calls are TRBV5-5 and TRBJ2-5; no definite D call. Germline V gene data show CDR1 as SGHKS and CDR2 as YYEKEE (reference sequence). V lost 4 bases and J 11 bases, leaving 18 bases between the germline ends. The CDR3 extends over 13 amino acids.

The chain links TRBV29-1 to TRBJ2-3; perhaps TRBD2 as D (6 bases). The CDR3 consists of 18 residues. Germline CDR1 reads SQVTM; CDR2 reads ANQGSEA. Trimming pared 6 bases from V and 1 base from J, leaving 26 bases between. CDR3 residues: CSVEWPPYGRGGTDTQYF. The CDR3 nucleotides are TGCAGCGTGGAATGGCCCCCCTACGGGCGGGGCGGCACAGATACGCAGTATTTT.

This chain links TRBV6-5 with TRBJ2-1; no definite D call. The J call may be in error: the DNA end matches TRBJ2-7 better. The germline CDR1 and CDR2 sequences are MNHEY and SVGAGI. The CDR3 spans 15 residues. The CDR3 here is CASSYGAASYNEQYF. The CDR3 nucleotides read TGTGCCAGCAGTTACGGTGCAGCCTCCTACAATGAGCAGTACTTC.

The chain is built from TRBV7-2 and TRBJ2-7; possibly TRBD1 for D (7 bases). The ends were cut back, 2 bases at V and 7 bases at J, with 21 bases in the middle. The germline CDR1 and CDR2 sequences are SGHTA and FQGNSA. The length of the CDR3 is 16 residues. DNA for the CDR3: TGTGCCAGCAGCTTATATGGCAGGGGGGCAGCTACGGAGCAGTACTTC. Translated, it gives CASSLYGRGAATEQYF.

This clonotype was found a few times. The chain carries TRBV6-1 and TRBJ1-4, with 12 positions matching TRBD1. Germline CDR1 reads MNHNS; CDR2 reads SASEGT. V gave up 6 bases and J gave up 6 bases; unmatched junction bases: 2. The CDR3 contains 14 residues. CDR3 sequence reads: CASRGTGGDEKLFF. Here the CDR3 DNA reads TGTGCCAGCAGGGGGACAGGGGGCGATGAAAAACTGTTTTTT.

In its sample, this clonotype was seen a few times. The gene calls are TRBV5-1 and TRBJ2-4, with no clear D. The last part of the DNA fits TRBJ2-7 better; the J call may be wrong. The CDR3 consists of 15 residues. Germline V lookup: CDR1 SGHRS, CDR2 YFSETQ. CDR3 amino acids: CASSLGSGLSYEQYF. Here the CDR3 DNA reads TGCGCCAGCAGCTTGGGGTCGGGTTTATCCTACGAGCAGTACTTC.